What follows describes a single TCR beta chain. This clone came up a few times. Its target antigen remains unknown. The input lacks base qualities; no much larger clone sits a single base away. Trimming removed 4 bases from V and 2 bases from J; the gene matches leave 4 bases unexplained. Reading the germline V gene gives CDR1 KGHSH and CDR2 LQKENI. The CDR3, from cysteine to phenylalanine, totals 16 residues. Left in the record is the CDR3 DNA by itself, 48 bases read in frame from the first base. The data were taken from a study of vaccination effects on CD4 cells after COVID-19 (dated by TCRdb to about 2022). Background for the entire study: Each participant got two doses of an mRNA SARS-CoV-2 vaccine, either BNT162b2 or mRNA-1273. SARS-CoV-2 spike-specific CD4+ TCR repertoires from before and after mRNA vaccination were compared in COVID-19 convalescent patients and in infection-naive vaccine recipients. In the study, cultures from other donors were sequenced using the Oncomine TCR Beta short-read assay on an Illumina iSeq 100. A total of 10 COVID-19 convalescent patients and 4 SARS-CoV-2-naive healthy vaccine recipients were included in the full study.

Overall study outcomes, separate from this receptor: The study was limited by a small number of convalescent patients, and early post-infection timepoints were lacking. Among healthy vaccine recipients, nearly all vaccine-induced clones were SARS-CoV-2 mono-reactive, and just 1 of 255 was cross-reactive with common cold coronaviruses. At late post-vaccination timepoints, both infection-induced and vaccine-induced clones showed marked clonal contraction, consistent with waning T cell responses.

In the ViraFEST assay, PBMC were stimulated with viral peptide pools, and TCR sequencing was then used to find antigen-specific CD4+ T cell clonotypes based on their expansion. After 10 to 11 days of culture, CD4+ T cells were isolated with the EasySep CD4+ T cell isolation kit. Negative nucleocapsid antibody results before and after vaccination confirmed that the healthy vaccine recipients had no prior SARS-CoV-2 infection. A few million PBMC per well were cultured with approximately 10 ug/ml peptides in IMDM containing 5% human AB serum, 10 IU/ml IL-2 and gentamicin. On days 3 and 7, half of the culture medium was replaced with fresh IL-2-containing medium. Unless noted otherwise, every peptide stimulation condition was cultured in triplicate wells. Using Ficoll-Paque Plus gradient centrifugation, PBMC were separated from whole blood and then either used fresh or cryopreserved at -140C. The spike proteins of SARS-CoV-2 and of the common cold coronaviruses HCoV-NL63, HCoV-OC43 and HCoV-229E were spanned by overlapping peptide pools. Genomic DNA was extracted from cultured CD4+ T cells with the QIAamp micro DNA kit.

Receptors were amplified or captured by the immunoSEQ multiplex PCR assay. DNA from the CD4+ T cells that had been cultured and isolated underwent TCR beta CDR3 sequencing. On the authors' methods: The analysis removed non-productive TCR sequences, trimmed reads to the CDR3 region, and retained only CDR3s that were 7 or more amino acids long. Antigen-specific clonotypes were identified using the MANAFEST web app by comparison of expansion in peptide wells against reference cultures. To be called positive, a clone needed expansion at FDR<0.05 compared with the reference and with all other wells, an odds ratio greater than 5, and a frequency greater than 0.1% in two replicate wells. A clonotype was defined as cross-reactive if the clonotype was significantly expanded both in SARS-CoV-2 spike wells and in at least one common cold coronavirus spike condition. CDR3 similarity was assessed by Levenshtein distance with the stringdist R package, and unrooted trees were built with ape in R 3.6.1. The immuneACCESS repertoire file appears here via TCRdb, limited to in-frame rearrangements. These files lack a portion of the clones; in checked studies, under half of the deficit traces to unresolved V genes, and the cause of the others is not known. That table supplies the V and J calls and clone size; D and trimming were determined from the DNA. The sample table lists tens of thousands of clones, roughly 78% of them with a count of one. Together, the top ten hold about 4% of the sample.

The sequencing here drew on CD4+ T cells from PBMCs cultured with HCoV-OC43 spike peptides, taken before COVID-19 vaccination. The cell subset or site label corresponds to: HCoV-OC43 spike overlapping peptide pool stimulation. The clonotype originates from a human donor who received a COVID-19 vaccine. The rearranged chain carries TRBV18 and TRBJ1-5; 11 bases in the junction line up with TRBD1. The CDR3 loop reads CASSRTGQGGNQPQHF. The base sequence is TGTGCCAGCTCACGTACGGGACAGGGGGGCAATCAGCCCCAGCATTTT.